Below, 23 T cell receptor beta chains from the same sample are listed, as sequenced in a study of CD8+ T cells in alopecia areata. Treatment specified: oral pan-JAK inhibitor, 5-10 mg twice daily. cDNA prepared by RNA extraction and subsequent reverse transcription served as the template for sequencing. The method was immunoSEQ multiplex PCR; TCRdb's version includes in-frame clones alone and lacks a portion of them. The sample lists around 190,000 clones; 60% were seen once. This sample comprised CD4+ T cells sorted from blood, obtained at week 24, from a patient treated with tofacitinib. The receptors were gathered from a human donor with alopecia areata.

The chain links TRBV29-1 to TRBJ1-1, with D unclear. Germline CDR1 and CDR2: SQVTM and ANQGSEA. This CDR3 is built from 12 residues. Trimming took 2 bases from V and 1 from J, leaving 5 bases between them. The CDR3 sequence is CSVEQTNTEAFF. Written as DNA, the CDR3 is TGCAGCGTTGAACAGACGAACACTGAAGCTTTCTTT.

The CDR3 loop is CASSLVGQGAWAEAFF. CDR3 coding DNA: TGTGCCAGCAGCTTAGTGGGACAGGGGGCTTGGGCTGAAGCTTTCTTT. This sequence joins TRBV7-2 and TRBJ1-1; TRBD1 agrees at 12 bases. Germline V gene lookup returns CDR1 SGHTA and CDR2 FQGNSA. The V and J ends lost 1 base and 6 bases, in that order; junction bases with no gene match: 6. The CDR3 contains 16 residues.

V usage is TRBV27 and J usage is TRBJ1-6; D unclear. Trimming removed 4 bases at V and 7 bases at J, with 11 bases between. Germline V gene data show CDR1 as MNHEY and CDR2 as SMNVEV (reference sequence). The CDR3 covers 14 residues. The CDR3 is CASSYGLANSPLHF. DNA for the CDR3: TGTGCCAGCAGTTACGGGCTTGCGAATTCACCCCTCCACTTT.

About this clone itself: Within the sample, other DNA sequences also encode this same CDR3. This chain links TRBV29-1 with TRBJ2-1, with D tentatively TRBD2 (6 bases). Trimming removed 4 bases from V and 6 bases from J, with 7 bases in between. Germline V gene data show CDR1 as SQVTM and CDR2 as ANQGSEA. CDR3 length: 11 residues. The CDR3 reads CSVVGGNEQFF. The CDR3 DNA reads as TGCAGCGTTGTGGGGGGCAATGAGCAGTTCTTC.

The rearrangement uses TRBV2 and TRBJ2-3; no clear D gene. Germline V lookup: CDR1 SNHLY, CDR2 FYNNEI. The CDR3 loop spans 15 amino acids. Trimming took 3 bases from V and 4 from J, leaving 14 bases between them. This CDR3 reads CASSEYNLVADTQYF. The DNA of the CDR3 is TGTGCCAGCAGTGAGTACAACCTCGTGGCAGATACGCAGTATTTT.

This rearrangement joins TRBV29-1 to TRBJ2-7; D is ambiguous. This CDR3 is built from 13 residues. The V gene's germline CDR1 is SQVTM and CDR2 ANQGSEA. The V and J ends lost 4 bases and 5 bases respectively, with 15 bases between them. The CDR3 reads CSVAPRHKDEQYF. The CDR3 DNA reads TGCAGCGTTGCCCCACGACATAAAGACGAGCAGTACTTC.

The rearrangement links TRBV29-1 to TRBJ2-1, with a possible D match to TRBD1 (6 bases). V lost 7 bases and J 7 bases, leaving 14 bases between the germline ends. CDR1 is SQVTM and CDR2 is ANQGSEA in the germline V gene. CDR3 length: 12 residues. CDR3 protein: CSGNQGWNEQFF. For the CDR3, the DNA is TGCAGCGGTAATCAGGGGTGGAATGAGCAGTTCTTC.

This chain links TRBV30 with TRBJ2-7; weak D call: TRBD1 (5 bases). CDR3 size: 16 residues. Germline V gene lookup returns CDR1 GTSNPN and CDR2 SVGIG (reference sequence). Trimming took 0 bases from V and 6 from J, leaving 21 bases between them. The CDR3 bases are TGTGCCTGGAGTGTACTTTTCGCGACAGTAAGCAGCGAGCAGTACTTC. Residues: CAWSVLFATVSSEQYF. Looking up the rest from reference TRBV30 and TRBJ2-7 gives the full variable domain: SQTIHQWPATLVQPVGSPLSLECTVEGTSNPNLYWYRQAAGRGLQLLFYSVGIGQISSEVPQNLSASRPQDRQFILSSKKLLLSDSGFYLCAWSVLFATVSSEQYFGPGTRLTVT.

The V call is TRBV5-1, the J call TRBJ2-2; TRBD1 agrees at 10 bases. Germline V gives CDR1 SGHRS, CDR2 YFSETQ. The CDR3 totals 17 residues. The trim removed 2 bases at V and 1 base at J, leaving 5 bases unmatched. The CDR3 DNA follows: TGCGCCAGCAGCTTCGGGACAGGGGTGATGAACACCGGGGAGCTGTTTTTT. It translates to CASSFGTGVMNTGELFF.

This clone occurred once. The chain carries TRBV7-2 and TRBJ2-4, with 12 bases identical to TRBD1. V was pared by 5 bases and J by 7 bases, with 6 bases of the junction left unmatched. CDR3 length: 15 amino acids. The germline V gene encodes CDR1 SGHTA and CDR2 FQGNSA. CDR3 sequence reads: CASSLGQGAYNIQYF. CDR3 nucleotides: TGTGCCAGCAGCCTGGGACAGGGGGCTTACAACATTCAGTACTTC. Drawing the rest from reference TRBV7-2 and TRBJ2-4, the complete variable domain is GAGVSQSPSNKVTEKGKDVELRCDPISGHTALYWYRQSLGQGLEFLIYFQGNSAPDKSGLPSDRFSAERTGGSVSTLTIQRTQQEDSAVYLCASSLGQGAYNIQYFGAGTRLSVL.

The CDR3 DNA reads TGTGCCAGCAGCTTGCTGTGGGTTGGTGGCTACACCTTC. Translating it yields CASSLLWVGGYTF. The chain couples TRBV7-2 to TRBJ1-2, with D uncertain. Germline CDR1 reads SGHTA; CDR2 reads FQGNSA. This CDR3 comprises 13 residues. V lost 3 bases and J 7 bases, leaving 12 bases between the germline ends.

This rearrangement joins TRBV12-5 to TRBJ1-2; D uncertain. Germline loops: CDR1 LGHNT, CDR2 FRNRAP. This CDR3 has 16 residues. Trimming pared 0 bases from V and 0 bases from J, leaving 11 bases between. For the CDR3, the DNA is TGTGCTAGTGGTTTGGTACCAGCAGATGCTAACTATGGCTACACCTTC. Protein product: CASGLVPADANYGYTF.

The V call is TRBV30, the J call TRBJ1-1; D is unclear. The V and J ends lost 4 bases and 4 bases respectively, with 10 bases between them. Germline V lookup: CDR1 GTSNPN, CDR2 SVGIG (reference sequence). CDR3 length equals 12 residues. The CDR3 DNA sequence: TGTGCCTGGACCGCGGGCAGCACTGAAGCTTTCTTT. Translation: CAWTAGSTEAFF.

The chain recombines TRBV7-9 with TRBJ1-5; 9 bases align to TRBD1. CDR1 and CDR2 (germline): SEHNR, FQNEAQ (reference sequence). The V and J ends lost 3 bases and 6 bases, in that order; junction bases with no gene match: 3. This CDR3 is 14 amino acids long. The CDR3 DNA reads as TGTGCCAGCAGCTTGGACAGGGGCGGTCAGCCCCAGCATTTT. Protein product: CASSLDRGGQPQHF.

This clone was observed a handful of times. The genes are TRBV30 and TRBJ1-1; D gene ambiguous. V lost 0 bases, J lost 0 bases, and 5 bases lay in between. In germline, CDR1 is GTSNPN, CDR2 SVGIG (reference sequence). The CDR3 runs to 13 residues. CDR3 coding DNA: TGTGCCTGGAGTGTAAAGGTGAACACTGAAGCTTTCTTT. It specifies CAWSVKVNTEAFF.

This chain connects TRBV29-1 to TRBJ2-1; the match to TRBD1 covers 7 bases. CDR3 length equals 15 residues. With 6 bases clipped from V and 0 bases from J, the junction kept 8 bases outside the gene matches. Germline lookup yields CDR1 SQVTM and CDR2 ANQGSEA. In DNA, the CDR3 is TGCAGCGTAAGGGACAGCCTTCTCTCCTACAATGAGCAGTTCTTC. The encoded protein is CSVRDSLLSYNEQFF.

This chain joins TRBV29-1 and TRBJ2-7; TRBD1 might be the D (5 bases). This CDR3 spans 12 amino acids. Germline lookup yields CDR1 SQVTM and CDR2 ANQGSEA. Trimming took off 0 bases at V and 6 bases at J, with 9 bases between the two ends. CDR3 sequence: CSVEDQGVEQYF. CDR3 bases: TGCAGCGTTGAAGATCAAGGGGTCGAGCAGTACTTC.

The chain is built from TRBV11-2 and TRBJ2-7; D unclear. Trimming pared 1 base from V and 3 bases from J, leaving 13 bases between. The CDR3 is 15 residues long. CDR1 and CDR2 from the germline V gene are SGHAT and FQNNGV. DNA for the CDR3: TGTGCCAGCAGCTTAGGGGCAGATTCCGACTACGAGCAGTACTTC. This sequence encodes CASSLGADSDYEQYF.

As to this clone: This CDR3 fails to terminate in the conserved phenylalanine or tryptophan, so it likely reflects a read error. The DNA is left out, because the CDR3 cannot be placed on it with certainty; the CDR3 is given as TCRdb lists it. V usage is TRBV6-6 and J usage is TRBJ2-3; TRBD2 is the table's D call, not checked against the DNA. CDR1 is MNHNY and CDR2 is SVGAGI in the germline V gene (reference sequence). The CDR3 sequence runs 10 residues, both termini included. This CDR3 reads CASSFPGLAK.

The gene calls are TRBV5-6 and TRBJ2-3; D not certain. CDR1 and CDR2 (germline): SGHDT, YYEEEE. The length of the CDR3 is 17 residues. Between the trimmed V and J ends, which lost 5 bases and 6 bases, there was a span of 25 bases. In DNA, the CDR3 is TGTGCCAGCAGTTACCCGGAGACACCTACAGAGACGGATACGCAGTATTTT. The encoded protein is CASSYPETPTETDTQYF.

The chain combines TRBV29-1 with TRBJ2-1, with 7 bases lining up with TRBD2. Germline trimming cut 6 bases from V and 12 bases from J; bases unmatched to any gene: 17. This CDR3 is built from 14 residues. The V gene's germline CDR1 is SQVTM and CDR2 ANQGSEA. The CDR3 DNA is TGCAGCGTACTGCCCGGGACTACCCCTAGTGGGCAGTTCTTC. Protein: CSVLPGTTPSGQFF.

The gene calls are TRBV5-1 and TRBJ1-1; D remains ambiguous. CDR3 size: 14 residues. The germline gives CDR1 SGHRS, CDR2 YFSETQ. Trimming pared 0 bases from V and 1 base from J, leaving 7 bases between. The CDR3 region is CASSLAGRNTEAFF. CDR3 in DNA: TGCGCCAGCAGCTTGGCCGGGAGGAACACTGAAGCTTTCTTT.

The chain joins TRBV5-6 to TRBJ1-2; D remains unclear. The CDR3 runs 11 residues. CDR1 and CDR2 from the germline V gene are SGHDT and YYEEEE. Trimming pared 1 base from V and 5 bases from J, leaving 3 bases between. The CDR3 DNA reads as TGTGCCAGCAGCTTGCAGTATGGCTACACCTTC. Encoded protein: CASSLQYGYTF.